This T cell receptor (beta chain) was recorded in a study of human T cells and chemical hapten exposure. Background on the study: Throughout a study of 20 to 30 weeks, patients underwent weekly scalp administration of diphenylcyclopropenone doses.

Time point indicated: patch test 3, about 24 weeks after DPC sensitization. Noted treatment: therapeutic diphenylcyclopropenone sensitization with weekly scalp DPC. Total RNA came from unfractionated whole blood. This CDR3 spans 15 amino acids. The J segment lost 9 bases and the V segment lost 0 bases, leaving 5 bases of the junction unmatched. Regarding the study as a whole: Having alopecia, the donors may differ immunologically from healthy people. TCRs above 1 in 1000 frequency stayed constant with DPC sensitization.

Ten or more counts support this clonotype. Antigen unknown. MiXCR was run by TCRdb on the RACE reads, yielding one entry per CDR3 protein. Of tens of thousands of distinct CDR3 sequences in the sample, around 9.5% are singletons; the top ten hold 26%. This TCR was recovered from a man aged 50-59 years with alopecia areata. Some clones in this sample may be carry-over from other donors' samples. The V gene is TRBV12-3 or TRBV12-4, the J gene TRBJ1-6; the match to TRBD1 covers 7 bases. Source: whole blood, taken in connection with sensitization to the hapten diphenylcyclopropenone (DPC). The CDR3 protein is CASSLAQAGGSPLHF. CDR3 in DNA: TGTGCCAGCAGTTTAGCCCAGGCAGGGGGTTCACCCCTCCACTTT.